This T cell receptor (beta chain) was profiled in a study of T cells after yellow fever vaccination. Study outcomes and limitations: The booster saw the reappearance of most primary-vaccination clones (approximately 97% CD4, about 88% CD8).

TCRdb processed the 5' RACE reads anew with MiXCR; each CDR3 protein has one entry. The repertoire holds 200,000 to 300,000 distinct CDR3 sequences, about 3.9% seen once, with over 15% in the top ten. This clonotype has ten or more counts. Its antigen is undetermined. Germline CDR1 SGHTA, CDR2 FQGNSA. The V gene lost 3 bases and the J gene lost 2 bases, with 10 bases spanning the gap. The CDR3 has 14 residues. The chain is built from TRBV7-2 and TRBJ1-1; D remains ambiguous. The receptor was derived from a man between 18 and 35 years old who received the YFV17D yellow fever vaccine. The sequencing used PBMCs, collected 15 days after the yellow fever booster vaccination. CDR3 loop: CASSFLWGNTEAFF. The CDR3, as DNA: TGTGCCAGCAGCTTCCTTTGGGGTAACACTGAAGCTTTCTTT.